A single sample gave rise to the 25 T cell receptor beta chains below, sequenced in a study of regulatory T cells in long-lasting Graves disease. Noted time point: newly diagnosed GD, antithyroid drugs for less than 3 months. RNA extracted from PBMCs served as the sequencing template. Combining iRepertoire HTBI primers with Arm-PCR of CDR3 regions, the authors built TCR beta libraries. One entry per CDR3 protein, called by TCRdb with MiXCR from the multiplex PCR reads. The data contain a few hundred thousand distinct CDR3 sequences, under 20% of them singletons. This sample also appeared in a second study, on T cells in Graves' hyperthyroidism and ophthalmopathy.

The specimen comprised peripheral blood mononuclear cells (PBMCs), sampled at new diagnosis, from a patient treated with antithyroid drugs. All receptors derive from a young woman with Graves disease.

In nucleotides, the CDR3 is TGTGCCAGCAAACCGGCCGGGACGTCCTATGGCTACACCTTC. The encoded protein is CASKPAGTSYGYTF. The rearrangement links TRBV2 to TRBJ1-2; D may be TRBD1 (5 bases). The CDR3 covers 14 residues. Germline lookup yields CDR1 SNHLY and CDR2 FYNNEI. V lost 7 bases and J lost 4, with 16 bases in between.

In its sample, this clonotype was seen many times. The chain joins TRBV30 to TRBJ1-4; D is unclear. CDR3 length: 16 residues. Per the germline V gene, CDR1 is GTSNPN and CDR2 is SVGIG (reference sequence). V was cut by 4 bases and J by 0 bases, with 15 bases left in between. CDR3 in amino acids: CAWTPRSRTTNEKLFF. CDR3 nucleotide sequence: TGTGCCTGGACCCCCCGATCCCGAACAACTAATGAAAAACTGTTTTTT.

This clonotype has only a few counts. The rearrangement links TRBV19 to TRBJ2-3, with 10 positions matching TRBD2. Germline-derived CDR1 and CDR2 are LNHDA and SQIVND (reference sequence). J lost 7 bases, V lost 3 bases, and 7 bases had no gene match. The CDR3 is 15 residues long. CDR3 sequence (DNA): TGTGCCAGTAGTATTCAGCGGGAGGGCCCATATACGCAGTATTTT. Its protein product is CASSIQREGPYTQYF.

This clonotype was found a few times. The genes are TRBV29-1 and TRBJ2-7; a possible D gene is TRBD2 (5 bases). In germline, CDR1 is SQVTM, CDR2 ANQGSEA. The CDR3 extends over 12 amino acids. Deletions cut 6 bases from V and 2 bases from J, with 11 bases between. CDR3: CSVIIGAYEQYF. The CDR3 DNA reads as TGCAGCGTAATAATCGGGGCCTACGAGCAGTACTTC.

There are many counts of this clonotype. The chain has TRBV5-4 and TRBJ1-2; D unclear. V was shortened by 2 bases and J by 3 bases, with 11 bases between the two germline ends. Germline-derived CDR1 and CDR2 are SGHNT and YYREEE (reference sequence). CDR3 length: 14 residues. The CDR3, as DNA: TGTGCCAGCAGCTTCTCTCAGACCCACTATGGCTACACCTTC. It specifies CASSFSQTHYGYTF.

In this sample, this clonotype turned up many times. V is TRBV27 and J is TRBJ2-7; D gene uncertain. V lost 6 bases, J lost 6 bases, and 18 bases lay in between. CDR3 size: 14 residues. CDR1 is MNHEY, CDR2 SMNVEV, per germline (reference sequence). The CDR3 loop reads CASRAGPRLGEQYF. In DNA form, the CDR3 reads TGTGCCAGCAGAGCTGGGCCCCGCTTAGGCGAGCAGTACTTC.

This clonotype has a count of ten or more. The chain couples TRBV20-1 to TRBJ2-7; D call uncertain. CDR1 is DFQATT, CDR2 SNEGSKA, per germline (reference sequence). CDR3 length equals 10 residues. Trimming removed 6 bases at V and 5 bases at J, with 8 bases between. In DNA, the CDR3 is TGCAGTGCCCTTACCCACGAGCAGTACTTC. Its protein product is CSALTHEQYF.

This clonotype was seen ten or more times. The V and J genes are TRBV5-1 and TRBJ2-3; 7 positions match TRBD1. CDR3 length equals 15 residues. Germline V gene data show CDR1 as SGHRS and CDR2 as YFSETQ. Trimming removed 0 bases from V and 3 bases from J; junction bases left unmatched: 4. The CDR3 DNA reads TGCGCCAGCAGCTTGGAGACAGGGAAAACAGATACGCAGTATTTT. Encoded protein: CASSLETGKTDTQYF.

This clonotype was recorded at least ten times. The J gene is TRBJ2-1, the V gene TRBV7-9; no clear D. This CDR3 has 15 residues. The germline V gene encodes CDR1 SEHNR and CDR2 FQNEAQ (reference sequence). V was clipped by 3 bases and J by 0 bases, with 9 bases between them. In nucleotides, the CDR3 is TGTGCCAGCAGCTTGGTCCGCCCCTCCTACAATGAGCAGTTCTTC. This sequence encodes CASSLVRPSYNEQFF. The whole variable domain, remainder taken from reference TRBV7-9 and TRBJ2-1, is DTGVSQNPRHKITKRGQNVTFRCDPISEHNRLYWYRQTLGQGPEFLTYFQNEAQLEKSRLLSDRFSAERPKGSFSTLEIQRTEQGDSAMYLCASSLVRPSYNEQFFGPGTRLTVL.

This clonotype was counted ten times or more. V and J are TRBV10-3 and TRBJ1-1, with no clear D. CDR1 is ENHRY and CDR2 is SYGVKD in the germline V gene. CDR3 length: 12 amino acids. V dropped 4 bases and J dropped 13 bases, with 16 bases sitting between them. DNA of the CDR3: TGTGCCATCAGTGTTGGAACGGCCGCCCTTTTCTTT. This codes for CAISVGTAALFF.

The chain is built from TRBV6-1 and TRBJ1-3; D gene ambiguous. There are 16 residues in the CDR3. Germline-derived CDR1 and CDR2 are MNHNS and SASEGT. Trimming removed 4 bases from V and 2 bases from J, with 15 bases in between. The CDR3 sequence is CASSAWFKGAGNTIYF. DNA of the CDR3: TGTGCCAGCAGTGCGTGGTTTAAGGGTGCTGGAAACACCATATATTTT.

In this sample, this clonotype turned up many times. The CDR3 DNA reads as TGCGCCAGCAGCCCTAGGACTAGCGGGTGGACAGATACGCAGTATTTT. It codes for CASSPRTSGWTDTQYF. The V and J genes are TRBV5-1 and TRBJ2-3, with 11 bases lining up with TRBD2. J gave up 3 bases and V 4 bases, and 7 bases lay outside the gene matches. CDR3 length equals 16 residues. Germline V gene sequence: CDR1 SGHRS, CDR2 YFSETQ.

This clonotype occurred a few times. This sequence joins TRBV9 and TRBJ2-1; no clear D. The CDR3 has 15 residues. Trimming took off 2 bases at V and 2 bases at J, with 11 bases between the two ends. CDR1 and CDR2 (germline): SGDLS, YYNGEE. CDR3 bases: TGTGCCAGCAGCGTCGACCAACCCACCTACAATGAGCAGTTCTTC. Its protein is CASSVDQPTYNEQFF. The complete variable domain, with remaining parts taken from reference TRBV9 and TRBJ2-1, reads DSGVTQTPKHLITATGQRVTLRCSPRSGDLSVYWYQQSLDQGLQFLIQYYNGEERAKGNILERFSAQQFPDLHSELNLSSLELGDSALYFCASSVDQPTYNEQFFGPGTRLTVL.

This clonotype was observed many times. The chain recombines TRBV18 with TRBJ1-5; possible D gene TRBD1, 5 bases. The CDR3 has 14 residues. Per the germline V gene, CDR1 is KGHSH and CDR2 is LQKENI. The V gene lost 3 bases and the J gene lost 5 bases, with 11 bases spanning the gap. The CDR3 DNA reads as TGTGCCAGCTCACCGCAGGGCGACGATCAGCCCCAGCATTTT. It encodes CASSPQGDDQPQHF.

This clonotype was recorded many times. The CDR3 region has the DNA TGTGCCAGCAGCACCCTTACAGGATCTAACTATGGCTACACCTTC. Protein product: CASSTLTGSNYGYTF. The chain has TRBV6-1 and TRBJ1-2; tentatively, D is TRBD1 (5 bases). Per the germline V gene, CDR1 is MNHNS and CDR2 is SASEGT. The CDR3 is 15 amino acids. Trimming took 6 bases from V and 0 from J, leaving 14 bases between them.

This clonotype was seen ten or more times. The J gene is TRBJ2-3, the V gene TRBV11-2, with D maybe TRBD2 (7 bases). CDR1 SGHAT and CDR2 FQNNGV come from the germline V gene. The CDR3 runs to 16 residues. Trimming shortened V by 5 bases and J by 2 bases, and 17 bases separated the two germline ends. CDR3 nucleotide sequence: TGTGCCAGCAGCCTTATGGGGGGGGGCCTCACAGATACGCAGTATTTT. Translating it yields CASSLMGGGLTDTQYF.

The V and J genes are TRBV10-3 and TRBJ1-1; tentatively, D is TRBD1 (5 bases). The germline gives CDR1 ENHRY, CDR2 SYGVKD. CDR3 length: 15 amino acids. The V gene lost 6 bases and the J gene lost 0 bases, with 14 bases spanning the gap. The CDR3 spells CAISPGGTLNTEAFF. The CDR3 DNA sequence: TGTGCCATCAGCCCAGGTGGGACTTTGAACACTGAAGCTTTCTTT.

This clonotype occurred many times. One end of the junction is discordant with germline, which a read error may explain. The rearrangement joins TRBV5-1 to TRBJ2-7; no firm D call. Per germline, CDR1 SGHRS and CDR2 YFSETQ. The CDR3 runs to 11 residues. The CDR3 is CASSLNYEQYF. Here the CDR3 DNA reads TGTGCCAGCAGCCTCAACTACGAGCAGTACTTC. The full variable domain, completed using reference TRBV5-1 and TRBJ2-7, is KAGVTQTPRYLIKTRGQQVTLSCSPISGHRSVSWYQQTPGQGLQFLFEYFSETQRNKGNFPGRFSGRQFSNSRSEMNVSTLELGDSALYLCASSLNYEQYFGPGTRLTVT.

This clonotype was seen many times. The chain employs TRBV7-3 and TRBJ2-1; 9 nucleotides line up with TRBD1. After removal of 5 bases from V and 0 bases from J, the junction contained 5 bases not matched to a gene. The germline gives CDR1 SGHTA, CDR2 FQGTGA. This CDR3 is 16 amino acids long. This chain's CDR3 is CASSRGQGGSYNEQFF. The DNA of the CDR3 is TGTGCCAGCAGCCGGGGACAGGGAGGCTCCTACAATGAGCAGTTCTTC.

The rearrangement links TRBV29-1 to TRBJ1-2, with D possibly TRBD1 on 6 matching bases. The CDR3 totals 13 residues. CDR1 SQVTM and CDR2 ANQGSEA come from the germline V gene. The V gene lost 6 bases and the J gene lost 3 bases, with 14 bases spanning the gap. The CDR3 is CSVGGVRDYGYTF. CDR3 in DNA: TGCAGCGTGGGGGGCGTTCGGGACTATGGCTACACCTTC.

This clonotype occurred many times. V gene TRBV6-2 or TRBV6-3 combines with J gene TRBJ1-1; 10 nucleotides agree with TRBD1. Germline CDR1 reads MNHEY; CDR2 reads SVGEGT. V shed 7 bases, J shed 4 bases, and the junction held 12 bases outside the gene matches. There are 16 residues in the CDR3. The CDR3 DNA reads as TGTGCCAGCACCGAGGTCGCGGGACAGGGGAGCACTGAAGCTTTCTTT. Translated, it gives CASTEVAGQGSTEAFF.

This clonotype has just a few counts. The chain is built from TRBV5-1 and TRBJ2-7; D gene uncertain. The CDR3 runs 14 residues. The V gene lost 4 bases and the J gene lost 1 base, with 12 bases spanning the gap. Germline values: CDR1 SGHRS, CDR2 YFSETQ. CDR3 amino acids: CASSPLPHSYEQYF. For the CDR3, the DNA is TGCGCCAGCAGCCCCCTACCCCATTCCTACGAGCAGTACTTC.

The J gene is TRBJ2-5, the V gene TRBV5-1; TRBD1 aligns across 8 bases. The CDR3 covers 16 residues. Germline V gives CDR1 SGHRS, CDR2 YFSETQ. The J segment lost 5 bases and the V segment lost 3 bases, leaving 12 bases of the junction unmatched. The CDR3 reads CASSSNGQGILETQYF. The CDR3 nucleotides read TGCGCCAGCAGCTCTAACGGACAGGGCATTTTGGAGACCCAGTACTTC.

Regarding this clonotype: It may be a read error: a sequence one base away is much more abundant. The rearrangement joins TRBV7-9 to TRBJ2-1, with 7 bases matching TRBD2. In germline, CDR1 is SEHNR, CDR2 FQNEAQ (reference sequence). The CDR3 is 17 amino acids. The CDR3 DNA sequence: TGTGCCAGCAGCTTAGTTTGGTTCCAGGGACTAAACAATGAGCAGCTCTTC. Its protein is CASSLVWFQGLNNEQLF.

This clonotype has only a few counts. The chain has TRBV2 and TRBJ2-2, with 7 bases lining up with TRBD1. This CDR3 comprises 15 residues. CDR1 is SNHLY, CDR2 FYNNEI, per germline. With V trimmed by 6 bases and J by 7 bases, 11 bases remained unmatched. The CDR3 DNA follows: TGTGCCAGCAGCAAGGGAAAGGGGGCCGTCGGGGAGCTGTTTTTT. It is translated as CASSKGKGAVGELFF.